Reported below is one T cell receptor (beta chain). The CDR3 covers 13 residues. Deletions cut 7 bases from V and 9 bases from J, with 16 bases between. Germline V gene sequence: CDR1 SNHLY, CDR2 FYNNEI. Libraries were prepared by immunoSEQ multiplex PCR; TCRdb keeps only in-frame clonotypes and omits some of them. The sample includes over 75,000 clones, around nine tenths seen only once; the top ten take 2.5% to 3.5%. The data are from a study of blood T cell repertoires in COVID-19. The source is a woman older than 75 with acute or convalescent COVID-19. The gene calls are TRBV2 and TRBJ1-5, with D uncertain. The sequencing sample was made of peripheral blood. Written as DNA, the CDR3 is TGTGCCAGCAACAGTATCACAGAGGGGCCCCAGCATTTT. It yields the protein CASNSITEGPQHF.